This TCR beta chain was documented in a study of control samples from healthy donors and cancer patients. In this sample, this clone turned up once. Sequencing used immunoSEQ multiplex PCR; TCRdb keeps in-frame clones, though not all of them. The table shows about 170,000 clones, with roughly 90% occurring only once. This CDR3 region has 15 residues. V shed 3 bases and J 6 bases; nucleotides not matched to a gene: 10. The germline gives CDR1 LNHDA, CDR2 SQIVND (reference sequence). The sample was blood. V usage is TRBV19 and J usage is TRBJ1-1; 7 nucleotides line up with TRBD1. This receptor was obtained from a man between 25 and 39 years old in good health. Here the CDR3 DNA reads TGTGCCAGTAGTATCTACATAGGCACAGGGGCTGAAGCTTTCTTT. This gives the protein CASSIYIGTGAEAFF.